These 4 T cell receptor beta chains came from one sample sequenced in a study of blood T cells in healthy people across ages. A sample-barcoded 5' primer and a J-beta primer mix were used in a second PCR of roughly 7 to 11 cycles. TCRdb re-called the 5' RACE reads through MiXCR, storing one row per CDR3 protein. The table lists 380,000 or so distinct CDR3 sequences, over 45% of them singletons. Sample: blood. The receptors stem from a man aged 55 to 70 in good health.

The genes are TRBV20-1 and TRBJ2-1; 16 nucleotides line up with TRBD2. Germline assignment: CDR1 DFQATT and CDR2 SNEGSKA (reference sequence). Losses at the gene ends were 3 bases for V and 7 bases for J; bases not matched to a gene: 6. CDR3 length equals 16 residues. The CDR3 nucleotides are TGCAGTGCTAGCCCCATGGGACTAGCGGGAGGGAATGAGCAGTTCTTC. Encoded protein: CSASPMGLAGGNEQFF.

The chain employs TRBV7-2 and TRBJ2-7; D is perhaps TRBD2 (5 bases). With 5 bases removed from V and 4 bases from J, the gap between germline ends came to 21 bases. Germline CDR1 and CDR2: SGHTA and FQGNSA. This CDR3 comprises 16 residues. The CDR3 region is CASSLTFEGFSYEQYF. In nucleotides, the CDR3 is TGTGCCAGCAGCCTTACATTCGAGGGATTTTCATACGAGCAGTACTTC.

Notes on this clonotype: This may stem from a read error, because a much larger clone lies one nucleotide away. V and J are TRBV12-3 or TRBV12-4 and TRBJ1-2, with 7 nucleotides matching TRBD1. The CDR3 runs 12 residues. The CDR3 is CAGSLGQQGYTF. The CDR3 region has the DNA TGTGCCGGCAGTTTGGGACAGCAGGGCTACACCTTC.

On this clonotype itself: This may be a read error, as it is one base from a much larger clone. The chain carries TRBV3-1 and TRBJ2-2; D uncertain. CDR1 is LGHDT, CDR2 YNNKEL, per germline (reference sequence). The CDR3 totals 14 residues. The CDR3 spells CAGSQDIGFGELFF. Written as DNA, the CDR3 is TGTGCCGGCAGCCAAGATATCGGCTTCGGGGAGCTGTTTTTT.